The sample holds one count of the clone carrying this TCR beta chain. No DNA is shown, since the ends of the CDR3 on it are uncertain; the CDR3 is the one TCRdb lists. Methods used by the authors: From reference gene primer amplification, estimates of nucleated cell counts were derived. Only in-frame clones appear in the TCRdb table, and some are missing; sequencing was by immunoSEQ multiplex PCR. V and J calls and clone size follow that table, whereas D and trimming were derived from the DNA. Among about 100,000 clones listed, around 64% were seen once. The entry originates in a study of blood T cell repertoires in COVID-19. Study details: PBMCs, B-cell-depleted T cells, or T cells were the source of the cDNA or gDNA that made up the material.

Sample: peripheral blood. The TCR originated in a middle-aged woman with acute or convalescent COVID-19.

The CDR3: CASSCLQGSVDLMKNCFF. The chain couples TRBV27 to TRBJ1-4; the table names TRBD1, a call not compared with the DNA. Germline lookup yields CDR1 MNHEY and CDR2 SMNVEV (reference sequence). The CDR3 spans 18 residues, counting both ends.